This is a list of T cell receptor beta chains from one sample in a study of blood T cells in healthy people across ages. TCRdb re-called the 5' RACE reads with MiXCR, one entry per CDR3 protein. The data hold some 640,000 distinct CDR3 sequences, with 45% to 50% observed a single time. What was sequenced was blood. Source of these receptors: a woman aged 60-75 years in good health. The CDR3 runs from the conserved cysteine through the conserved F or W. A D gene is named only where the DNA matches it firmly. Only part of the rows carry a size: once, few, many, or a class if the clone is expanded.

v_call,j_call,d_call,clone_size,cdr3_aa,cdr3_nt
TRBV28,TRBJ1-3,NA,NA,CASSRLGNTIYF,TGTGCCAGCAGCCGCCTAGGAAACACCATATATTTT
TRBV29-1,TRBJ2-5,NA,NA,CSAPQGKETQYF,TGCAGCGCCCCCCAGGGAAAAGAGACCCAGTACTTC
TRBV29-1,TRBJ2-5,NA,NA,CSAEGDWKETQYF,TGCAGCGCGGAGGGGGATTGGAAAGAGACCCAGTACTTC
TRBV20-1,TRBJ2-7,NA,NA,CSAPTGLPYEQYF,TGCAGTGCTCCTACAGGGCTCCCCTACGAGCAGTACTTC
TRBV2,TRBJ1-5,NA,NA,CASSGGRGNQPQHF,TGTGCCAGCAGTGGCGGGAGGGGCAATCAGCCCCAGCATTTT
TRBV20-1,TRBJ2-7,TRBD2,few,CSAGGSGSYEQYF,TGCAGTGCTGGGGGTAGCGGGAGCTACGAGCAGTACTTC
TRBV29-1,TRBJ2-3,NA,few,CSADRDTDTQYF,TGCAGCGCGGACAGAGACACAGATACGCAGTATTTT
TRBV2,TRBJ2-1,NA,NA,CASSAPTSRHYNEQFF,TGTGCCAGCAGTGCCCCGACTAGTCGGCATTACAATGAGCAGTTCTTC
TRBV7-2,TRBJ1-1,NA,NA,CASSRSPTEAFF,TGTGCCAGCAGCCGGAGTCCCACTGAAGCTTTCTTT
TRBV5-1,TRBJ2-7,NA,NA,CASSWIHSYEQYF,TGCGCCAGCAGCTGGATACATTCCTACGAGCAGTACTTC
TRBV30,TRBJ1-2,NA,few,CAWRGGEWDGYTF,TGTGCCTGGAGAGGGGGGGAATGGGATGGCTACACCTTC
TRBV28,TRBJ2-3,NA,NA,CASSSAQGGLDTQYF,TGTGCCAGCAGTTCCGCACAGGGAGGGCTGGATACGCAGTATTTT
TRBV5-1,TRBJ2-2,NA,NA,CASSGGQSTGELFF,TGCGCCAGCAGCGGCGGACAGTCCACCGGGGAGCTGTTTTTT
TRBV20-1,TRBJ2-3,TRBD2,NA,CGAGLAGAGGDTQYF,TGCGGTGCTGGCCTAGCGGGAGCTGGTGGAGATACGCAGTATTTT
TRBV6-2/TRBV6-3,TRBJ1-5,NA,NA,CASRRQGGDQPQHF,TGTGCCAGCAGGCGCCAGGGAGGCGATCAGCCCCAGCATTTT
TRBV5-6,TRBJ2-5,TRBD2,few,CASSLAGGRKGQQYF,TGTGCCAGCAGCTTGGCTGGCGGGAGGAAAGGACAGCAGTACTTC
TRBV20-1,TRBJ1-2,NA,few,CSASLGDGRRYTF,TGCAGTGCTAGCCTTGGGGACGGGCGACGCTACACCTTC
TRBV12-3/TRBV12-4,TRBJ1-1,NA,NA,CASSPGGSTEAFF,TGTGCCAGCAGTCCTGGAGGTAGCACTGAAGCTTTCTTT
TRBV7-2,TRBJ2-5,NA,once,CASSLVWAEETQYF,TGTGCCAGCAGCTTAGTTTGGGCAGAAGAGACCCAGTACTTC
TRBV20-1,TRBJ2-7,NA,NA,CSAQGGDSYKQYF,TGCAGTGCCCAGGGGGGGGACTCCTACAAGCAGTACTTC
TRBV20-1,TRBJ2-7,NA,NA,CSAKLAVYEQYF,TGCAGTGCTAAACTAGCAGTATACGAGCAGTACTTC
TRBV9,TRBJ2-6,NA,NA,CASSVVPSGANVLTF,TGTGCCAGCAGCGTAGTCCCCTCTGGGGCCAACGTCCTGACTTTC
TRBV20-1,TRBJ2-4,NA,NA,CSARGLVMANIQYF,TGCAGTGCTAGAGGACTAGTTATGGCGAACATTCAGTACTTC
TRBV20-1,TRBJ2-1,NA,once,CSAKTSGTANSYNEQFF,TGCAGTGCTAAGACTAGTGGAACCGCCAACTCCTACAATGAGCAGTTCTTC
TRBV2,TRBJ2-1,NA,NA,CASSERGGRGWNEQFF,TGTGCCAGCAGTGAAAGAGGGGGGAGAGGGTGGAATGAGCAGTTCTTC
TRBV12-3/TRBV12-4,TRBJ2-5,NA,NA,CASSFGRRGFGEQYF,TGTGCCAGCAGTTTTGGGCGGAGAGGGTTTGGAGAGCAGTACTTC
TRBV28,TRBJ2-2,NA,NA,CASIRANTGELFF,TGTGCCAGCATCAGGGCGAACACCGGGGAGCTGTTTTTT
TRBV28,TRBJ2-3,NA,NA,CASRGGGSTDTQYF,TGTGCCAGCAGAGGGGGGGGAAGCACAGATACGCAGTATTTT
TRBV6-1,TRBJ1-2,TRBD1,many,CASSHQTGGYGYTF,TGTGCCAGCAGCCACCAGACAGGGGGATATGGCTACACCTTC
TRBV7-2,TRBJ2-5,NA,few,CASSLVFGRGGETQYF,TGTGCCAGCAGCTTAGTCTTTGGGAGAGGAGGAGAGACCCAGTACTTC
TRBV6-1,TRBJ1-1,NA,NA,CASSEAQGIGRSFF,TGTGCCAGCAGTGAAGCGCAGGGAATTGGGCGATCTTTCTTT
TRBV12-3/TRBV12-4,TRBJ2-3,NA,few,CASSLAQGYTDTQYF,TGTGCCAGCAGTTTAGCTCAGGGGTACACAGATACGCAGTATTTT
TRBV11-1,TRBJ2-2,NA,NA,CASSLAGGWDTGELFF,TGTGCCAGCAGCTTAGCGGGTGGATGGGACACCGGGGAGCTGTTTTTT
TRBV7-2,TRBJ2-5,TRBD2,many,CASSRGTSRGETQYF,TGTGCCAGCAGCCGGGGGACTAGCCGAGGGGAGACCCAGTACTTC
TRBV6-6,TRBJ1-2,NA,few,CASSYGTLYGYTF,TGTGCCAGCAGTTATGGTACCCTCTATGGCTACACCTTC
TRBV10-3,TRBJ2-7,TRBD2,NA,CAPQRETTYEQYF,TGTGCCCCCCAGCGGGAGACAACCTACGAGCAGTACTTC
TRBV11-3,TRBJ2-5,NA,many,CASSLDGVQYF,TGTGCCAGCAGCTTAGATGGGGTGCAGTACTTC